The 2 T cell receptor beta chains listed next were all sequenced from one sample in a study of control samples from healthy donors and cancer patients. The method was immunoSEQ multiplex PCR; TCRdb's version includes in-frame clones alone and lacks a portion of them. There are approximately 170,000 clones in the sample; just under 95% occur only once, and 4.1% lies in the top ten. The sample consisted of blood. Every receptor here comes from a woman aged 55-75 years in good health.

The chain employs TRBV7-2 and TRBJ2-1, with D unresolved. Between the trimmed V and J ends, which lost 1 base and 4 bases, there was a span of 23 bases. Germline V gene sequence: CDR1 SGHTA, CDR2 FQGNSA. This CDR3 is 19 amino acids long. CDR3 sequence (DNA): TGTGCCAGCAGCTTAGGGTATTTGGACCGCAGGCTAGAGTACAATGAGCAGTTCTTC. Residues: CASSLGYLDRRLEYNEQFF.

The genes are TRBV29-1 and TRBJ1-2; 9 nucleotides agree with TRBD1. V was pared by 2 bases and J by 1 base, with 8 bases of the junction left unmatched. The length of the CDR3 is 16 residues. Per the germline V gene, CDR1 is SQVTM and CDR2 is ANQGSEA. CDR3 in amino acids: CSVERVQGALNYGYTF. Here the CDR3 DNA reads TGCAGCGTTGAAAGGGTACAGGGGGCCCTTAACTATGGCTACACCTTC.